The T cell receptor (beta chain) described here comes from a study of CD8+ T cells in alopecia areata. Germline V gene lookup returns CDR1 MNHEY and CDR2 SVGAGI. The CDR3 loop spans 13 amino acids. V was pared by 5 bases and J by 4 bases, with 3 bases of the junction left unmatched. Notes on this clone: Its antigen is undetermined.

TCR sequencing used cDNA made by reverse transcription of extracted RNA. Assay: immunoSEQ multiplex PCR; the TCRdb copy retains only in-frame clones and omits some. In the table there are nearly 200,000 clones, 55% to 75% of which are singletons. Study results and limitations: On tofacitinib, scalp clonality and expanded CD8+ clones among top 100 fell significantly.

Indicated treatment: oral pan-JAK inhibitor, 5-10 mg twice daily. The sample here was CD4+ T cells sorted from blood, taken at week 24, from a patient treated with tofacitinib. This TCR was sampled from a human donor with alopecia areata. The genes are TRBV6-5 and TRBJ2-3; 7 bases are shared with TRBD1. CDR3: CASSTRGPDTQYF. CDR3 sequence (DNA): TGTGCCAGCAGTACTAGGGGGCCAGATACGCAGTATTTT.